These 23 T cell receptor beta chains originate from one sample sequenced in a study of CD4 T cells in relation to SARS-CoV-2 and coronaviruses. Libraries were prepared by immunoSEQ multiplex PCR; TCRdb keeps only in-frame clonotypes and omits some of them. This sample has some 40,000 clones, with over 75% found just once. Specimen: memory CD4+ T cells from PBMCs. The receptors here all came from an adult with COVID-19.

V usage is TRBV2 and J usage is TRBJ2-7; TRBD1 matches 10 bases. The CDR3 consists of 14 residues. Germline lookup yields CDR1 SNHLY and CDR2 FYNNEI. V was clipped by 4 bases and J by 4 bases; unmatched bases: 4. The CDR3 DNA is TGTGCCAGCAGTGGACAGGGGGCGCGGTACGAGCAGTACTTC. It is translated as CASSGQGARYEQYF.

J is TRBJ1-1 and V is TRBV30, with D unresolved. CDR3 length: 14 residues. Germline V CDR1 and CDR2: GTSNPN, SVGIG (reference sequence). V was shortened by 4 bases and J by 1 base, with 13 bases between the two germline ends. The CDR3 DNA reads as TGTGCCTGGACCCCCCCCGGGCAGAACACTGAAGCTTTCTTT. It encodes CAWTPPGQNTEAFF.

V gene TRBV7-8 combines with J gene TRBJ2-1, with 8 bases lining up with TRBD2. CDR3 length equals 17 residues. Germline CDR1 and CDR2: SGHVS and FQNEAQ. V trimming: 0 bases; J trimming: 7 bases; junction bases outside the gene matches: 11. CDR3 nucleotides: TGTGCCAGCAGCTTAGCCCTCCTCAGCGGGAGCGGTAATGAGCAGTTCTTC. Translating gives CASSLALLSGSGNEQFF.

J is TRBJ2-1 and V is TRBV3-1 (or the pseudogene TRBV3-2); D unresolved. Germline loops: CDR1 LGHDT, CDR2 YNNKEL (reference sequence). CDR3 length: 11 residues. Trimming removed 0 bases at V and 10 bases at J, with 4 bases between. The CDR3: CASSQDREQFF. The CDR3 DNA reads as TGTGCCAGCAGCCAAGACAGGGAGCAGTTCTTC.

This clone was seen just once. J is TRBJ1-1 and V is TRBV15; D remains ambiguous. Trimming took 1 base from V and 8 from J, leaving 11 bases between them. Germline CDR1 reads LNHNV; CDR2 reads YYDKDF (reference sequence). This CDR3 is built from 13 residues. The CDR3 reads CATSRGLGLEAFF. The CDR3 DNA sequence: TGTGCCACCAGCAGAGGGTTGGGGTTGGAAGCTTTCTTT.

This chain joins TRBV24-1 and TRBJ2-1; a possible D gene is TRBD2 (6 bases). Trimming removed 6 bases at V and 2 bases at J, with 13 bases between. Germline V gene data show CDR1 as KGHDR and CDR2 as SFDVKD. The CDR3 runs to 15 residues. The CDR3 reads CATSNPEGPYNEQFF. DNA for the CDR3: TGTGCCACCAGTAATCCGGAGGGCCCCTACAATGAGCAGTTCTTC.

The chain links TRBV6-5 to TRBJ1-1; D uncertain. The CDR3 is 12 residues long. Per germline, CDR1 MNHEY and CDR2 SVGAGI. V lost 4 bases and J lost 4, with 7 bases in between. Here the CDR3 DNA reads TGTGCCAGCAGTTTAGGTACCACTGAAGCTTTCTTT. Translation gives CASSLGTTEAFF.

CDR3 sequence: CASSKEGRATYEQYF. The CDR3 nucleotides read TGTGCCAGCAGCAAAGAAGGTCGGGCCACCTACGAGCAGTACTTC. This sequence joins TRBV21-1 and TRBJ2-7. TRBV21-1 has pseudogene status. CDR3 length: 15 residues.

The J gene is TRBJ2-1, the V gene TRBV7-3, with D hard to call. Per germline, CDR1 SGHTA and CDR2 FQGTGA. The CDR3 has 14 amino acids. The ends were cut back, 0 bases at V and 2 bases at J, with 5 bases in the middle. This CDR3 is CASSLTGPYNEQFF. The CDR3 nucleotides read TGTGCCAGCAGCTTAACAGGGCCCTACAATGAGCAGTTCTTC.

V usage is TRBV29-1 and J usage is TRBJ2-5, with D perhaps being TRBD1 or TRBD2 (7 bases each). The germline CDR1 and CDR2 sequences are SQVTM and ANQGSEA. This CDR3 comprises 12 residues. The germline V and J ends were trimmed by 7 bases and 4 bases, with 13 bases remaining between them. The CDR3 DNA is TGCAGCGGAACAGGGGAGGGAGAGACCCAGTACTTC. It codes for CSGTGEGETQYF.

The V and J genes are TRBV3-1 (or the pseudogene TRBV3-2) and TRBJ1-5; D is undetermined. Germline lookup yields CDR1 LGHDT and CDR2 YNNKEL (reference sequence). CDR3 length equals 13 residues. Trimming removed 0 bases at V and 10 bases at J, with 10 bases between. CDR3: CASSQDQNRPQHF. The DNA of the CDR3 is TGTGCCAGCAGCCAAGACCAGAACCGACCCCAGCATTTT.

The sample holds one count of this clone. The genes are TRBV2 and TRBJ2-3; D uncertain. Germline V CDR1 and CDR2: SNHLY, FYNNEI. The CDR3 totals 13 residues. The ends were cut back, 6 bases at V and 4 bases at J, with 11 bases in the middle. The CDR3 protein is CASRDQTSDTQYF. In DNA, the CDR3 is TGTGCCAGCAGGGACCAGACCTCAGATACGCAGTATTTT.

This clone was observed a few times. The CDR3 DNA is TGTGCCAGCAGGATTGACAGACAACAAGAGACCCAGTACTTC. Translating gives CASRIDRQQETQYF. The V call is TRBV2, the J call TRBJ2-5; TRBD1 might be the D (5 bases). CDR3 length equals 14 residues. The ends were cut back, 6 bases at V and 2 bases at J, with 13 bases in the middle. The germline gives CDR1 SNHLY, CDR2 FYNNEI.

The CDR3 sequence is CAWSYSDEKLFF. CDR3 sequence (DNA): TGTGCCTGGAGTTACAGCGATGAAAAACTGTTTTTT. This rearrangement joins TRBV30 to TRBJ1-4; D is ambiguous. V shed 2 bases and J shed 6 bases, with 7 bases lying between them. CDR3 size: 12 residues. Germline lookup yields CDR1 GTSNPN and CDR2 SVGIG (reference sequence). Filled out from reference TRBV30 and TRBJ1-4, the complete variable domain reads SQTIHQWPATLVQPVGSPLSLECTVEGTSNPNLYWYRQAAGRGLQLLFYSVGIGQISSEVPQNLSASRPQDRQFILSSKKLLLSDSGFYLCAWSYSDEKLFFGSGTQLSVL.

This chain joins TRBV6-5 and TRBJ2-7; the match to TRBD2 covers 7 bases. V trimming: 0 bases; J trimming: 2 bases; junction bases outside the gene matches: 4. Germline CDR1 reads MNHEY; CDR2 reads SVGAGI. The length of the CDR3 is 15 residues. In DNA form, the CDR3 reads TGTGCCAGCAGTTACTCAGTAGCGGGTACCTACGAGCAGTACTTC. It is translated as CASSYSVAGTYEQYF.

This rearrangement joins TRBV7-9 to TRBJ1-6, with 7 bases aligning to TRBD1. The V gene end was trimmed by 3 bases and the J gene end by 5 bases; junction bases not matched to a gene: 7. CDR3 length equals 16 residues. Germline loops: CDR1 SEHNR, CDR2 FQNEAQ (reference sequence). In nucleotides, the CDR3 is TGTGCCAGCAGCTTCGGCAGGGGGGCAAATAATTCACCCCTCCACTTT. As protein: CASSFGRGANNSPLHF. Based on the CDR3 plus reference TRBV7-9 and TRBJ1-6, the full variable domain is DTGVSQNPRHKITKRGQNVTFRCDPISEHNRLYWYRQTLGQGPEFLTYFQNEAQLEKSRLLSDRFSAERPKGSFSTLEIQRTEQGDSAMYLCASSFGRGANNSPLHFGNGTRLTVT.

The CDR3 DNA reads as TGCAGCGTTGTGCGGGAATCCTACGAGCAGTACTTC. The encoded protein is CSVVRESYEQYF. The V gene is TRBV29-1, the J gene TRBJ2-7; tentatively, D is TRBD2 (6 bases). Germline CDR1 reads SQVTM; CDR2 reads ANQGSEA. The germline V and J ends were trimmed by 4 bases and 1 base, with 8 bases remaining between them. The length of the CDR3 is 12 residues.

CDR3 bases: TGTGCCAGCAGCCTAAACAGAGACAATGAGCAGTTCTTC. Amino acids: CASSLNRDNEQFF. The rearrangement uses TRBV7-3 and TRBJ2-1; the D is unclear. CDR3 length equals 13 residues. Germline V lookup: CDR1 SGHTA, CDR2 FQGTGA. With 5 bases removed from V and 5 bases from J, the gap between germline ends came to 10 bases.

This clone turned up a few times. The gene calls are TRBV28 and TRBJ2-1; 7 bases fit TRBD2. The V gene's germline CDR1 is MDHEN and CDR2 SYDVKM. The CDR3 has 15 amino acids. The trim removed 2 bases at V and 7 bases at J, leaving 8 bases unmatched. CDR3 nucleotide sequence: TGTGCCAGCAGTTTACGTGGCGGGAGTTGGAATGAGCAGTTCTTC. It translates to CASSLRGGSWNEQFF.

The genes are TRBV29-1 and TRBJ2-3, with 7 bases that match TRBD1. The CDR3 has 12 residues. Germline values: CDR1 SQVTM, CDR2 ANQGSEA. V shed 4 bases, J shed 4 bases, and the junction held 2 bases outside the gene matches. CDR3 residues: CSVGGGADTQYF. The CDR3 nucleotides are TGCAGCGTTGGAGGGGGCGCAGATACGCAGTATTTT.

This rearrangement joins TRBV21-1 to TRBJ2-7. TRBV21-1 is noted as a pseudogene. The CDR3 runs to 16 residues. CDR3 DNA sequence: TGTGCCAGCAGGGGGGACGTCAGGAGGAATGAGGATAGGCAGTACTTC. This gives the protein CASRGDVRRNEDRQYF.

The genes are TRBV30 and TRBJ1-4, with D unresolved. CDR3 size: 11 residues. The V and J ends lost 1 base and 10 bases respectively, with 7 bases between them. Germline values: CDR1 GTSNPN, CDR2 SVGIG (reference sequence). CDR3 sequence reads: CAWSDEGKLFF. The CDR3 bases are TGTGCCTGGAGTGATGAGGGAAAACTGTTTTTT. Variable domain in full (rest from reference TRBV30 and TRBJ1-4): SQTIHQWPATLVQPVGSPLSLECTVEGTSNPNLYWYRQAAGRGLQLLFYSVGIGQISSEVPQNLSASRPQDRQFILSSKKLLLSDSGFYLCAWSDEGKLFFGSGTQLSVL.

This sequence joins TRBV7-2 and TRBJ2-3; unclear D gene. V gave up 1 base and J gave up 0 bases, with 8 bases separating them. Germline assignment: CDR1 SGHTA and CDR2 FQGNSA. This CDR3 region has 15 residues. The CDR3 coding sequence is TGTGCCAGCAGCTTAGGATCGCAGAGCACAGATACGCAGTATTTT. It encodes CASSLGSQSTDTQYF. Looking up the rest from reference TRBV7-2 and TRBJ2-3 gives the full variable domain: GAGVSQSPSNKVTEKGKDVELRCDPISGHTALYWYRQSLGQGLEFLIYFQGNSAPDKSGLPSDRFSAERTGGSVSTLTIQRTQQEDSAVYLCASSLGSQSTDTQYFGPGTRLTVL.